This is a list of T cell receptor beta chains from one sample in a study of beta chain features in type 1 diabetes. This table comes from immunoSEQ multiplex PCR, and its TCRdb copy is limited to in-frame clones, with some not included. The repertoire holds fewer than 400,000 clones, with 6.5% to 10% as singletons. Specimen: central memory CD4+ T cells from blood. The source of these receptors is a woman between 18 and 30 years old in good health. The CDR3 runs from the conserved cysteine through the conserved F or W. D genes are given only for firm matches. Size is stated for part of the rows, as once, few or many counts, or as a class when the clone is expanded.

v_call,clone_size,d_call,j_call,cdr3_nt,cdr3_aa
TRBV19,many,TRBD2,TRBJ2-7,TGTGCCAGTAGTATCCTAGCGGGAGGGCCCTACGAGCAGTACTTC,CASSILAGGPYEQYF
TRBV7-2,many,.,TRBJ1-5,TGTGCCAGCAGCTATAGCAATCAGCCCCAGCATTTT,CASSYSNQPQHF
TRBV7-9,.,.,TRBJ2-3,TGTGCCAGCAGCCCAGGCACAGATACGCAGTATTTT,CASSPGTDTQYF
TRBV5-1,.,.,TRBJ1-4,TGCGCCAGCAGCCTCGGATGGGGGCGTGATGAAAAACTGTTTTTT,CASSLGWGRDEKLFF
TRBV29-1,few,.,TRBJ2-7,TGCAGCGGTAGGACTGATTCCTACGAGCAGTACTTC,CSGRTDSYEQYF
TRBV4-1,many,.,TRBJ1-4,TGCGCCAGCAGCCAAGTTAACCTAGTCCGGACAGATGAAAAACTGTTTTTT,CASSQVNLVRTDEKLFF
TRBV9,few,.,TRBJ1-5,TGTGCCAGCAGCGTAAACCCAGATCAGCCCCAGCATTTT,CASSVNPDQPQHF
TRBV5-1,few,TRBD1,TRBJ2-2,TGCGCCAGCAGCTTGACCGGGACAGGGGACACCGGGGAGCTGTTTTTT,CASSLTGTGDTGELFF
TRBV5-1,few,TRBD2,TRBJ2-1,TGCGCCACCTTAGAGCGGGAGAGGAAAGGGAACAATGAGCAGTTCTTC,CATLERERKGNNEQFF
TRBV18,few,.,TRBJ1-2,TGTGCCAGCTCACTGGACACCCCAAGAAGCTATGGCTACACCTTC,CASSLDTPRSYGYTF
TRBV27,few,.,TRBJ2-7,TGTGCCAGCAGTTCAGGGCTACGCGAGCAGTACTTC,CASSSGLREQYF
TRBV7-2,.,.,TRBJ2-1,TGTGCCAGCAGCTTAGTCGGGAGCTCCTACAATGAGCAGTTCTTC,CASSLVGSSYNEQFF
TRBV2,few,TRBD2,TRBJ2-2,TGTGCCAGCAGTAACCTAGCGGCGAACACCGGGGAGCTGTTTTTT,CASSNLAANTGELFF
TRBV5-1,.,.,TRBJ1-1,TGCGCCACCCGAAGCGGGAGCGTGAACACTGAAGCTTTCTTT,CATRSGSVNTEAFF
TRBV29-1,few,TRBD2,TRBJ2-7,TGCAGCGGTGGACTAGGCCTGGGGGAGCAGTACTTC,CSGGLGLGEQYF
TRBV28,.,.,TRBJ1-5,TGTGCCAGCAGTTCTTATCAGCCCCAGCATTTT,CASSSYQPQHF
TRBV7-3,.,.,TRBJ2-7,TGTGCCAGCAGCTCGCGACTAGGTTCTGGCGAGCAGTACTTC,CASSSRLGSGEQYF
TRBV5-6,few,TRBD1,TRBJ2-3,TGTGCCAGCAGCCGTCGGGACAGGGGGAATACGCAGTATTTT,CASSRRDRGNTQYF
TRBV29-1,few,.,TRBJ1-2,TGCAGCGTTGTACTCCCGAGTAAGTCGAATGGCTACACCTTC,CSVVLPSKSNGYTF
TRBV29-1,.,TRBD1,TRBJ1-2,TGCAGCGTTGTGGACAGGGGAATGGACTATGGCTACACCTTC,CSVVDRGMDYGYTF
TRBV11-2,.,TRBD1,TRBJ2-5,TGTGCCAGCAGCGGACAGGGGGTCGGGACCCAGTACTTC,CASSGQGVGTQYF
TRBV18,many,.,TRBJ1-1,TGTGCCAGCTCACCCTCCGCGCAGGCGGGCACTGAAGCTTTCTTT,CASSPSAQAGTEAFF
TRBV7-2,.,TRBD1,TRBJ1-2,TGTGCCAGCAGCTTACGACAGGGGTATAACTATGGCTACACCTTC,CASSLRQGYNYGYTF
TRBV27,.,.,TRBJ2-2,TGTGCCAGCAGTTTACGGGAGAACGGGGAGCTGTTTTTT,CASSLRENGELFF
TRBV29-1,few,.,TRBJ1-3,TGCAGCGTCCGGAGCTCTGGAAACACCATATATTTT,CSVRSSGNTIYF
TRBV21-1,few,.,TRBJ2-5,TGTGCCAGCAGCCGATCATCTAGCGGGGTACAAGAGACCCAGTACTTC,CASSRSSSGVQETQYF
TRBV13,many,.,TRBJ2-5,TGTGCCAGCAGCTTCGGTCTCCCACCGGGGGCCCAGTACTTC,CASSFGLPPGAQYF
TRBV10-1,few,TRBD1,TRBJ2-2,TGCGCCAGCGGACAGGGCCGCAACACCGGGGAGCTGTTTTTT,CASGQGRNTGELFF
TRBV11-2,.,TRBD1,TRBJ1-2,TGTGCCAGCAGCTTAGAGGTCAGGGGGACGGATGGCTACACCTTC,CASSLEVRGTDGYTF
TRBV6-5,.,.,TRBJ1-5,TGTGCCAGCCGCCTAACACAGGGTAATCAGCCCCAGCATTTT,CASRLTQGNQPQHF